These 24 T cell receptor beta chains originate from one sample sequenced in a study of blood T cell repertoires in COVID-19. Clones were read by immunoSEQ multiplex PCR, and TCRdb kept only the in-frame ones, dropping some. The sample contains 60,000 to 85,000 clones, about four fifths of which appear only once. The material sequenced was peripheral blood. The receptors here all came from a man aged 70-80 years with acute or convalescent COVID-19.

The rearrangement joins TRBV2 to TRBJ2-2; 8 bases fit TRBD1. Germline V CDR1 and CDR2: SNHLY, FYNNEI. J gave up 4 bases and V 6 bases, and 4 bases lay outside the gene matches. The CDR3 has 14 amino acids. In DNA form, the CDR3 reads TGTGCCAGCAGGGGCGGGACAGGCACCGGGGAGCTGTTTTTT. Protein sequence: CASRGGTGTGELFF.

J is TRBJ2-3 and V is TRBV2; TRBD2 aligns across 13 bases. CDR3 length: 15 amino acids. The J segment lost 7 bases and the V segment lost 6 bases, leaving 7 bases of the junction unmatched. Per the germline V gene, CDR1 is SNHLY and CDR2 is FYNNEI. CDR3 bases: TGTGCCAGCAGCCCCGGGACTAGCGGGAAGAATACGCAGTATTTT. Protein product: CASSPGTSGKNTQYF.

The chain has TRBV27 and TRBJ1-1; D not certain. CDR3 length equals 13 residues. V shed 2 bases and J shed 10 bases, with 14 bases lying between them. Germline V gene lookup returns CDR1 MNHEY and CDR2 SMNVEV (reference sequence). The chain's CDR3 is CASSLNSKAGAFF. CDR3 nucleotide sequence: TGTGCCAGCAGTTTAAACTCTAAAGCGGGAGCTTTCTTT.

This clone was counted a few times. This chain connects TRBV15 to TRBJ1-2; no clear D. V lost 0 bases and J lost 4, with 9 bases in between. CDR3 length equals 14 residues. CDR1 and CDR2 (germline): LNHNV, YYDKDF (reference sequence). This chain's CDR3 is CATSRDLSGYGYTF. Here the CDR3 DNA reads TGTGCCACCAGCAGAGATTTGTCGGGCTATGGCTACACCTTC.

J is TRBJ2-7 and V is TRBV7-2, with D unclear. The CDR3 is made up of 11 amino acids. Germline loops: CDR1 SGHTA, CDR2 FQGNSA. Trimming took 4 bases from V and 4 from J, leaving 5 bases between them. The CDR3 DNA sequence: TGTGCCAGCAGCTCTAATTACGAGCAGTACTTC. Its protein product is CASSSNYEQYF.

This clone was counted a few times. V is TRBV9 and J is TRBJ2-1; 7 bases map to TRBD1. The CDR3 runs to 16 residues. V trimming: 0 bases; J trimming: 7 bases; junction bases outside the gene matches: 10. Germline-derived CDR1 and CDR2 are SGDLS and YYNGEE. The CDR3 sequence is CASSVAPYDRVNEQFF. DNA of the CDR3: TGTGCCAGCAGCGTAGCCCCCTACGACAGGGTTAATGAGCAGTTCTTC. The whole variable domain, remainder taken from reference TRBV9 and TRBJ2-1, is DSGVTQTPKHLITATGQRVTLRCSPRSGDLSVYWYQQSLDQGLQFLIQYYNGEERAKGNILERFSAQQFPDLHSELNLSSLELGDSALYFCASSVAPYDRVNEQFFGPGTRLTVL.

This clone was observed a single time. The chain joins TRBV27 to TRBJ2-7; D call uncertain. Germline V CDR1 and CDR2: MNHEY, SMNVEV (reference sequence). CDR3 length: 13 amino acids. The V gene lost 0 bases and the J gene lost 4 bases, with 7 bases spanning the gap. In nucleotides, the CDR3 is TGTGCCAGCAGTTTATCCGGGTGGTACGAGCAGTACTTC. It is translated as CASSLSGWYEQYF.

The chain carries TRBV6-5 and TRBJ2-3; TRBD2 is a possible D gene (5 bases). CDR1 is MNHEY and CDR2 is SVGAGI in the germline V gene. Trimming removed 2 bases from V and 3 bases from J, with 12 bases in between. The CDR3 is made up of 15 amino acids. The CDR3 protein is CASSYGPSGTDTQYF. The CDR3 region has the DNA TGTGCCAGCAGTTACGGCCCTTCGGGGACAGATACGCAGTATTTT.

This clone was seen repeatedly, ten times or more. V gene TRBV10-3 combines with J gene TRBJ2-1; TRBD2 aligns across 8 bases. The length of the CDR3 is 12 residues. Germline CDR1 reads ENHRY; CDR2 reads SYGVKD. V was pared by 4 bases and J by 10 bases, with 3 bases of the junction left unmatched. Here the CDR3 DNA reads TGTGCCATCAGTGGATCGGGAGGGGAGCAGTTCTTC. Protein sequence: CAISGSGGEQFF.

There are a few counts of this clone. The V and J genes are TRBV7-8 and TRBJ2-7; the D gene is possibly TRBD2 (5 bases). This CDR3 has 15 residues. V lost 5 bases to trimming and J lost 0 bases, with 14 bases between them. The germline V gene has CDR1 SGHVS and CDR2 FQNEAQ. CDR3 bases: TGTGCCAGCAGCCGAGGGTACGATAGCTCCTACGAGCAGTACTTC. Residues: CASSRGYDSSYEQYF.

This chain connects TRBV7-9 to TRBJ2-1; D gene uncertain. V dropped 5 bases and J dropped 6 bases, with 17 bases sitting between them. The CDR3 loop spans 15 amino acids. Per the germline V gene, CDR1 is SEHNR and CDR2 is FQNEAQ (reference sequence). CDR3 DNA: TGTGCCAGCAGCCTCCCCGGGTCCACGGCCAATGAGCAGTTCTTC. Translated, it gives CASSLPGSTANEQFF.

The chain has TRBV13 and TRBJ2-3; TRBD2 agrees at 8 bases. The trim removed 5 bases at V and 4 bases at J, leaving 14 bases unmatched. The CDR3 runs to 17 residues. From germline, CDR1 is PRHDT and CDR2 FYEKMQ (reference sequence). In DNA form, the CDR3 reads TGTGCCAGCAGCCTCGGTGGGGGGACTAGTATTTCAGATACGCAGTATTTT. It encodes CASSLGGGTSISDTQYF.

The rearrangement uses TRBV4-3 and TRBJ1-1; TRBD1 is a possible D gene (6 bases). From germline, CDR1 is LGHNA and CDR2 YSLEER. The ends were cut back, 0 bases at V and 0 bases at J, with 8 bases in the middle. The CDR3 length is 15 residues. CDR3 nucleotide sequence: TGCGCCAGCAGCCAAGATCGGACAGTGAACACTGAAGCTTTCTTT. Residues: CASSQDRTVNTEAFF.

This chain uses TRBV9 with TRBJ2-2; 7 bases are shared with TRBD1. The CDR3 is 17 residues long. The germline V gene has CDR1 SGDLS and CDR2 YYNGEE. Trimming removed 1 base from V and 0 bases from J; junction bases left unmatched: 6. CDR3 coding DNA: TGTGCCAGCAGCGTACGCCCGCAGGGGGCGAACACCGGGGAGCTGTTTTTT. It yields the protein CASSVRPQGANTGELFF.

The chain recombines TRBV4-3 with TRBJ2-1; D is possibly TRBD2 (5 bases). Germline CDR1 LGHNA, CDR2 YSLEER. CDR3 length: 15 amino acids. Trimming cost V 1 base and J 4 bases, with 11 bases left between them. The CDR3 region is CASSQGERPYNEQFF. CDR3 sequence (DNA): TGCGCCAGCAGCCAAGGGGAGCGGCCATACAATGAGCAGTTCTTC.

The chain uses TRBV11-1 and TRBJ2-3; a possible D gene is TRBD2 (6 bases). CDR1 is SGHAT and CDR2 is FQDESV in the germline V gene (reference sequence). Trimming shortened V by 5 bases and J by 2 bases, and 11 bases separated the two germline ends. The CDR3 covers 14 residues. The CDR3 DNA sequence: TGTGCCAGCAGCCAGGCGGGAACCACAGATACGCAGTATTTT. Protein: CASSQAGTTDTQYF.

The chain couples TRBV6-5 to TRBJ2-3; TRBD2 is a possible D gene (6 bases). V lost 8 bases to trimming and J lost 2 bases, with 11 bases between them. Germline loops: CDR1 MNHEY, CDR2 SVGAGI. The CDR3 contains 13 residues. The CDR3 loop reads CASLRDPTDTQYF. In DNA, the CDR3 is TGTGCCAGCTTGCGGGACCCCACAGATACGCAGTATTTT.

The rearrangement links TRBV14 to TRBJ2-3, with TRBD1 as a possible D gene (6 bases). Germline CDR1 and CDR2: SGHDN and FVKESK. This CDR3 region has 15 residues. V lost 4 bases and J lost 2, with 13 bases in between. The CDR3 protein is CASSPRDTVTDTQYF. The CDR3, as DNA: TGTGCCAGCAGCCCCCGGGACACAGTCACAGATACGCAGTATTTT. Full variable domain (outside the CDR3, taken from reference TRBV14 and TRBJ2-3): EAGVTQFPSHSVIEKGQTVTLRCDPISGHDNLYWYRRVMGKEIKFLLHFVKESKQDESGMPNNRFLAERTGGTYSTLKVQPAELEDSGVYFCASSPRDTVTDTQYFGPGTRLTVL.

CDR3 coding DNA: TGCAGCGCCGGAGGGGATACGCAGTATTTT. This sequence encodes CSAGGDTQYF. This sequence joins TRBV29-1 and TRBJ2-3; perhaps TRBD2 as D (6 bases). The V end lost 7 bases, the J end lost 6 bases, and 8 bases lay between the germline ends. This CDR3 is 10 amino acids long. Per the germline V gene, CDR1 is SQVTM and CDR2 is ANQGSEA.

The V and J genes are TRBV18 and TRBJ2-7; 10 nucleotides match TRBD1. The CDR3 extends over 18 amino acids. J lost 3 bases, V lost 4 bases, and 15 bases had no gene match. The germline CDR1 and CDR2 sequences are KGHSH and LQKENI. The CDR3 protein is CASSQGRTGGTGFYEQYF. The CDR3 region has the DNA TGTGCCAGCTCACAGGGCCGGACAGGGGGAACGGGATTCTACGAGCAGTACTTC.

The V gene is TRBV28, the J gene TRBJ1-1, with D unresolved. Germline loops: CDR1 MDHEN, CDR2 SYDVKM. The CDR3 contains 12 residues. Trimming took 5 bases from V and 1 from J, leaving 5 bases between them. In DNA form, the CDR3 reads TGTGCCAGCAGTACAGAGAACACTGAAGCTTTCTTT. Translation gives CASSTENTEAFF.

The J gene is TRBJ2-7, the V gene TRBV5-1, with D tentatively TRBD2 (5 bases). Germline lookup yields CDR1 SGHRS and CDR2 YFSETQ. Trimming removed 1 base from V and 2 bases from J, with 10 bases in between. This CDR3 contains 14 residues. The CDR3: CASSLQTRAYEQYF. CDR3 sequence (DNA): TGCGCCAGCAGCTTGCAAACGAGGGCCTACGAGCAGTACTTC.

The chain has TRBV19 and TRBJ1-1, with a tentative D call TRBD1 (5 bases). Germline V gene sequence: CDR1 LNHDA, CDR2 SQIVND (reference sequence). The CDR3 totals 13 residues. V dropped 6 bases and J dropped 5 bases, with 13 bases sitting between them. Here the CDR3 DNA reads TGTGCCAGTAGGCCGGGGGGAAGGACTGAAGCTTTCTTT. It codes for CASRPGGRTEAFF.

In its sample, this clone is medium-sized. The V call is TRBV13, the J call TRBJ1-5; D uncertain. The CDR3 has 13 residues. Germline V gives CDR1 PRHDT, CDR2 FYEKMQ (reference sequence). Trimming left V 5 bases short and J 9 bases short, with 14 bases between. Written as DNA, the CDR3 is TGTGCCAGCAGCCTTTTTGAGGGTGGGCCCCAGCATTTT. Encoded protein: CASSLFEGGPQHF.